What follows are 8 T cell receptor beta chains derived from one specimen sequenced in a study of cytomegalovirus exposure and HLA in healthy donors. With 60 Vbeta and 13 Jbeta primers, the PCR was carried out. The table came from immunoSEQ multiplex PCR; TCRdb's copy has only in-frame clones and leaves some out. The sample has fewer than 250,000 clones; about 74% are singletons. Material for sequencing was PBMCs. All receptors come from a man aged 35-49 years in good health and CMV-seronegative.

CDR3 sequence: CAVSGVQNTEAFF. The DNA for the CDR3 is TGTGCCGTTAGCGGCGTTCAGAACACTGAAGCTTTCTTT. This chain joins TRBV10-3 and TRBJ1-1; D unresolved. The V gene lost 11 bases and the J gene lost 1 base, with 14 bases spanning the gap. The length of the CDR3 is 13 residues. Germline V lookup: CDR1 ENHRY, CDR2 SYGVKD.

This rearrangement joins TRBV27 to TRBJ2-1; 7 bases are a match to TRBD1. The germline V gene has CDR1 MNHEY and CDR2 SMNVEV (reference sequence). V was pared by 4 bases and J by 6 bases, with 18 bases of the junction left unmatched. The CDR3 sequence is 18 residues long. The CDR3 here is CASSSTRGRQGTGNEQFF. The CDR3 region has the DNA TGTGCCAGCAGTTCAACCAGGGGGAGACAGGGTACAGGCAATGAGCAGTTCTTC.

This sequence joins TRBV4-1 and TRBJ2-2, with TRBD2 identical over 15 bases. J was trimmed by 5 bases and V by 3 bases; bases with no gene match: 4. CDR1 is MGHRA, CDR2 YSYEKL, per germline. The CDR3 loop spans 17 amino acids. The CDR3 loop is CASSHGLAGGRTGELFF. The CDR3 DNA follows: TGCGCCAGCAGCCACGGACTAGCGGGGGGGCGAACCGGGGAGCTGTTTTTT.

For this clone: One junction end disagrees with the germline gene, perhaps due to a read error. The CDR3 loop is CSSSLGTGKGETQYF. CDR3 bases: TGTTCCAGCAGCTTAGGGACAGGGAAGGGAGAGACCCAGTACTTC. The chain joins TRBV7-9 to TRBJ2-5, with 9 bases that match TRBD1. Germline V gene data show CDR1 as SEHNR and CDR2 as FQNEAQ (reference sequence). CDR3 size: 15 residues.

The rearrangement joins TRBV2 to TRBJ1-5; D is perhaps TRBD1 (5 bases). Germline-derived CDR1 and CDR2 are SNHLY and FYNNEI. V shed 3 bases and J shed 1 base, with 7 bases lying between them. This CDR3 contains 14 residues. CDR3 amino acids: CASSEGQSNQPQHF. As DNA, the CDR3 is TGTGCCAGCAGTGAGGGGCAGAGCAATCAGCCCCAGCATTTT.

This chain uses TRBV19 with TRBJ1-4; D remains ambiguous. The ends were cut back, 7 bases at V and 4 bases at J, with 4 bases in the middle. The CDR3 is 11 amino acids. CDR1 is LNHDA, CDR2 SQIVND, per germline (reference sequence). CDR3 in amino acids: CASNSNEKLFF. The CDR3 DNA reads TGTGCCAGTAACAGTAATGAAAAACTGTTTTTT. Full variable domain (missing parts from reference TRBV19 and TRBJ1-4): DGGITQSPKYLFRKEGQNVTLSCEQNLNHDAMYWYRQDPGQGLRLIYYSQIVNDFQKGDIAEGYSVSREKKESFPLTVTSAQKNPTAFYLCASNSNEKLFFGSGTQLSVL.

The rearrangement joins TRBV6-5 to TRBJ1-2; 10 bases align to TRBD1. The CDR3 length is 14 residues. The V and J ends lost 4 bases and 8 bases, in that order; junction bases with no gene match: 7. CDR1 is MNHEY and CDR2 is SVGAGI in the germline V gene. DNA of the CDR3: TGTGCCAGCAGTTGGACAGGGGGAGTATGGGGCTACACCTTC. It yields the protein CASSWTGGVWGYTF.

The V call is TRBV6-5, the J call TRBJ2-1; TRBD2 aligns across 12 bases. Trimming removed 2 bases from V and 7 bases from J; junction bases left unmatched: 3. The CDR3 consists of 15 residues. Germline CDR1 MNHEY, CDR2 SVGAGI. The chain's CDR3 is CASSYTSGGKNEQFF. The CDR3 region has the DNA TGTGCCAGCAGTTACACTAGCGGGGGGAAAAATGAGCAGTTCTTC.